This note documents a single T cell receptor beta chain sequence. These data belong to a study of PD-1 blockade in classical Hodgkin lymphoma. The time point: cycle 4 day 1 (C4D1), after 5 to 7 weeks of nivolumab. Each patient relapsed following autologous stem cell transplantation, and prior brentuximab vedotin exposure differed. Each best response was a complete response, a partial response or progressive disease. The repertoire was sequenced with immunoSEQ multiplex PCR; TCRdb's copy has only in-frame clones and lacks some. The table lists about 44,000 clones, 66% of them singletons. Germline values: CDR1 SGHTA, CDR2 FQGTGA. The V segment lost 6 bases and the J segment 6 bases; nucleotides outside the gene matches: 9. CDR3 length: 16 amino acids.

This clonotype was obtained from a human donor with classical Hodgkin lymphoma. Sequencing was performed on peripheral blood mononuclear cells (PBMCs), taken before the fourth cycle of nivolumab. The J gene is TRBJ2-2, the V gene TRBV7-3, with 11 bases fitting TRBD2. The CDR3 bases are TGTGCCAGCAGTTCAGGCTCACTAGCGGGAGCCGGGGAGCTGTTTTTT. Residues: CASSSGSLAGAGELFF. Full variable domain (remainder filled in from reference TRBV7-3 and TRBJ2-2): GAGVSQTPSNKVTEKGKYVELRCDPISGHTALYWYRQSLGQGPEFLIYFQGTGAADDSGLPNDRFFAVRPEGSVSTLKIQRTERGDSAVYLCASSSGSLAGAGELFFGEGSRLTVL.